This T cell receptor beta chain was sequenced during a study of shared clonotypes between healthy human individuals. The CDR3 covers 13 residues. The V gene lost 6 bases and the J gene lost 0 bases, with 11 bases spanning the gap. The germline V gene has CDR1 SQVTM and CDR2 ANQGSEA. Turning to this clone: Distinct nucleotide sequences in the sample also encode this CDR3.

Genomic DNA per cell subset filled all wells of several immunoSEQ plates. Roughly 210 ng DNA, 30,000 to 35,000 T cell genomes, went into each sorted-subset replicate PCR. Produced via immunoSEQ multiplex PCR; TCRdb's table is partial and in-frame only. The data show fewer than 1.6 million clones, about 98.5% seen once. The sequence was obtained from a man aged 25 to 40 in good health. The chain joins TRBV29-1 to TRBJ1-1; D possibly corresponds to TRBD1 (5 bases). The sample consisted of naive CD4+ T cells sorted from blood. The subset: CD45RA+ positively selected. CDR3 in amino acids: CSVGRVLNTEAFF. CDR3 coding DNA: TGCAGCGTAGGCAGGGTCTTGAACACTGAAGCTTTCTTT.